These 20 T cell receptor beta chains were all obtained from the same sample, sequenced in a study of cytomegalovirus exposure and HLA in healthy donors. Method: immunoSEQ multiplex PCR; TCRdb's copy keeps in-frame clones and lacks some. The sample consists of fewer than 250,000 clones, 87% of them appearing once. The sequenced sample consisted of PBMCs. Receptors originate from a woman aged 18-35 years in good health and CMV-seropositive.

The chain combines TRBV27 with TRBJ1-5; D not resolved. The CDR3 loop spans 18 amino acids. Germline values: CDR1 MNHEY, CDR2 SMNVEV (reference sequence). V lost 4 bases, J lost 3 bases, and 22 bases lay in between. CDR3 protein: CASSSLPELSGNNQPQHF. The CDR3 DNA reads TGTGCCAGCAGTTCCCTCCCCGAACTGTCAGGCAACAATCAGCCCCAGCATTTT.

In the case of this clone: Other nucleotide sequences in the sample specify the same CDR3. J is TRBJ1-1 and V is TRBV7-9; maybe TRBD1 (6 bases). V lost 4 bases and J 0 bases, leaving 9 bases between the germline ends. The CDR3 totals 14 residues. The germline gives CDR1 SEHNR, CDR2 FQNEAQ (reference sequence). The CDR3 sequence: CASSSRTVNTEAFF. CDR3 DNA sequence: TGTGCCAGCAGCTCCCGGACAGTGAACACTGAAGCTTTCTTT.

The chain uses TRBV7-8 and TRBJ1-2, with D uncertain. This CDR3 contains 13 residues. V shed 3 bases and J shed 4 bases, with 9 bases lying between them. Germline CDR1 SGHVS, CDR2 FQNEAQ. The CDR3 spells CASSLKEAYGYTF. CDR3 nucleotides: TGTGCCAGCAGCTTGAAGGAGGCCTATGGCTACACCTTC.

The chain carries TRBV6-1 and TRBJ2-7; 7 nucleotides match TRBD1. Germline V gene lookup returns CDR1 MNHNS and CDR2 SASEGT. Trimming took 7 bases from V and 3 from J; bases not matched to a gene: 6. CDR3 length: 13 amino acids. CDR3 protein: CASNRQGHYEQYF. CDR3 coding DNA: TGTGCCAGCAACCGACAGGGACACTACGAGCAGTACTTC.

The V and J genes are TRBV5-6 and TRBJ1-5; 7 positions agree with TRBD1. J lost 3 bases, V lost 4 bases, and 7 bases had no gene match. CDR1 is SGHDT, CDR2 YYEEEE, per germline. This CDR3 contains 15 residues. The CDR3 sequence: CASSRDRQSNQPQHF. CDR3 nucleotide sequence: TGTGCCAGCAGCCGGGACAGACAGTCCAATCAGCCCCAGCATTTT. Variable domain in full (rest from reference TRBV5-6 and TRBJ1-5): DAGVTQSPTHLIKTRGQQVTLRCSPKSGHDTVSWYQQALGQGPQFIFQYYEEEERQRGNFPDRFSGHQFPNYSSELNVNALLLGDSALYLCASSRDRQSNQPQHFGDGTRLSIL.

The chain couples TRBV6-5 to TRBJ2-2; 10 positions match TRBD2. The CDR3 spans 16 residues. J lost 3 bases, V lost 4 bases, and 5 bases had no gene match. Germline CDR1 reads MNHEY; CDR2 reads SVGAGI. The CDR3 coding sequence is TGTGCCAGCAGTTCTAGCGGGAGAGGGGACACCGGGGAGCTGTTTTTT. Its protein is CASSSSGRGDTGELFF.

This clone came up once. V usage is TRBV30 and J usage is TRBJ2-7; 10 nucleotides line up with TRBD1. The V segment lost 4 bases and the J segment 3 bases; nucleotides outside the gene matches: 12. The germline CDR1 and CDR2 sequences are GTSNPN and SVGIG (reference sequence). This CDR3 spans 16 amino acids. CDR3 in amino acids: CAWTFAPGTGVYEQYF. The CDR3 bases are TGTGCCTGGACCTTCGCGCCCGGGACAGGGGTCTACGAGCAGTACTTC.

The chain carries TRBV2 and TRBJ2-5, with D possibly being TRBD1 (8 bases). This CDR3 spans 14 amino acids. The ends were cut back, 3 bases at V and 9 bases at J, with 17 bases in the middle. Per the germline V gene, CDR1 is SNHLY and CDR2 is FYNNEI. CDR3 sequence (DNA): TGTGCCAGCAGTGACCTACAGGGGGGGGTGGCCCAGTACTTC. Translated, it gives CASSDLQGGVAQYF.

This clone was found a few times. The J gene is TRBJ2-6, the V gene TRBV11-2, with D possibly being TRBD2 (5 bases). CDR1 is SGHAT and CDR2 is FQNNGV in the germline V gene. V lost 0 bases, J lost 0 bases, and 9 bases lay in between. This CDR3 has 17 residues. The CDR3 nucleotides are TGTGCCAGCAGCTTAGAGTCCGGGGTCTCTGGGGCCAACGTCCTGACTTTC. This codes for CASSLESGVSGANVLTF. Full variable domain (rest looked up from reference TRBV11-2 and TRBJ2-6): EAGVAQSPRYKIIEKRQSVAFWCNPISGHATLYWYQQILGQGPKLLIQFQNNGVVDDSQLPKDRFSAERLKGVDSTLKIQPAKLEDSAVYLCASSLESGVSGANVLTFGAGSRLTVL.

DNA of the CDR3: TGTGCCTGGAGTGGCGACAGCAAAAACACTGAAGCTTTCTTT. This codes for CAWSGDSKNTEAFF. The chain is built from TRBV30 and TRBJ1-1; the D gene is possibly TRBD1 (5 bases). Trimming removed 1 base from V and 2 bases from J, with 11 bases in between. This CDR3 has 14 amino acids. The germline gives CDR1 GTSNPN, CDR2 SVGIG (reference sequence). Looking up the rest from reference TRBV30 and TRBJ1-1 gives the full variable domain: SQTIHQWPATLVQPVGSPLSLECTVEGTSNPNLYWYRQAAGRGLQLLFYSVGIGQISSEVPQNLSASRPQDRQFILSSKKLLLSDSGFYLCAWSGDSKNTEAFFGQGTRLTVV.

This rearrangement joins TRBV19 to TRBJ2-2; 10 bases match TRBD1. The V and J ends lost 5 bases and 6 bases, in that order; junction bases with no gene match: 9. Per the germline V gene, CDR1 is LNHDA and CDR2 is SQIVND (reference sequence). This CDR3 comprises 16 residues. The CDR3 DNA follows: TGTGCCAGTAGTGGTCGGGGACAGGGGTTCTCCGGGGAGCTGTTTTTT. Its protein product is CASSGRGQGFSGELFF.

The J gene is TRBJ2-7, the V gene TRBV6-6; possibly TRBD1 for D (6 bases). Germline V gene data show CDR1 as MNHNY and CDR2 as SVGAGI (reference sequence). The V end was cut by 4 bases, the J end by 5 bases, with 18 bases between. The CDR3 has 15 residues. The CDR3: CASSSSDWGPNEQYF. DNA of the CDR3: TGTGCCAGCAGTTCCTCAGATTGGGGGCCGAACGAGCAGTACTTC.

The V and J genes are TRBV28 and TRBJ2-3; D perhaps matches TRBD1 (7 bases). CDR1 MDHEN and CDR2 SYDVKM come from the germline V gene. This CDR3 contains 18 residues. Trimming left V 6 bases short and J 3 bases short, with 25 bases between. The CDR3 here is CASRSLGTGEDGTDTQYF. Here the CDR3 DNA reads TGTGCCAGCAGATCCCTCGGCACAGGGGAGGATGGAACAGATACGCAGTATTTT.

The J gene is TRBJ1-1, the V gene TRBV7-8; no definite D call. Trimming took off 2 bases at V and 3 bases at J, with 4 bases between the two ends. Germline V gives CDR1 SGHVS, CDR2 FQNEAQ. The CDR3 spans 12 residues. The chain's CDR3 is CASSLTDTEAFF. The CDR3, as DNA: TGTGCCAGCAGCTTAACAGACACTGAAGCTTTCTTT. The full variable domain, its missing parts supplied by reference TRBV7-8 and TRBJ1-1, is GAGVSQSPRYKVAKRGQDVALRCDPISGHVSLFWYQQALGQGPEFLTYFQNEAQLDKSGLPSDRFFAERPEGSVSTLKIQRTQQEDSAVYLCASSLTDTEAFFGQGTRLTVV.

This clone was found once. The chain couples TRBV2 to TRBJ1-3; 7 bases match TRBD1. Unmatched junction bases numbered 14, after V lost 4 bases and J lost 2 bases. The CDR3 has 18 amino acids. Germline V gives CDR1 SNHLY, CDR2 FYNNEI. The CDR3 protein is CASSVSPLDRRPGNTIYF. CDR3 DNA: TGTGCCAGCAGTGTATCCCCACTGGACAGGAGGCCTGGAAACACCATATATTTT.

This clone was recorded once. The chain is built from TRBV5-4 and TRBJ2-7, with D maybe TRBD2 (6 bases). Germline assignment: CDR1 SGHNT and CDR2 YYREEE (reference sequence). CDR3 length equals 14 residues. V was pared by 2 bases and J by 7 bases, with 16 bases between. The CDR3 DNA reads TGTGCCAGCAGCTTCGCGGGATCCTCCGGGGAGCAGTACTTC. Encoded protein: CASSFAGSSGEQYF.

The CDR3 nucleotides are TGCAGCGTTGAGGAACAGCTTAATGAAAAACTGTTTTTT. Its translation is CSVEEQLNEKLFF. J is TRBJ1-4 and V is TRBV29-1; D is unclear. Per the germline V gene, CDR1 is SQVTM and CDR2 is ANQGSEA. Trimming stripped 3 bases from V and 4 bases from J, with 9 bases between. This CDR3 comprises 13 residues. Looking up the rest from reference TRBV29-1 and TRBJ1-4 gives the full variable domain: SAVISQKPSRDICQRGTSLTIQCQVDSQVTMMFWYRQQPGQSLTLIATANQGSEATYESGFVIDKFPISRPNLTFSTLTVSNMSPEDSSIYLCSVEEQLNEKLFFGSGTQLSVL.

This clone was counted once. CDR3 sequence (DNA): TGTGCCAGCAGTTATACTCCGGGGGGGCGCGAAGATACGCAGTATTTT. Its protein is CASSYTPGGREDTQYF. The rearrangement joins TRBV6-5 to TRBJ2-3; 8 nucleotides agree with TRBD2. Germline trimming cut 3 bases from V and 5 bases from J; bases unmatched to any gene: 10. Germline V gives CDR1 MNHEY, CDR2 SVGAGI. CDR3 length: 16 residues.

The V gene is TRBV10-1, the J gene TRBJ2-3; a possible D gene is TRBD1 (5 bases). Germline CDR1 WNHNN, CDR2 SYGVQD (reference sequence). CDR3 length equals 13 residues. V was cut by 5 bases and J by 5 bases, with 11 bases left in between. The CDR3 here is CASSPRTQDTQYF. The CDR3 DNA sequence: TGCGCCAGCAGTCCAAGGACACAAGATACGCAGTATTTT.

Written as DNA, the CDR3 is TGTGCCATCAGCCAAGGGCAGGGGGGTCAGTTCTTC. Protein sequence: CAISQGQGGQFF. The V gene is TRBV10-3, the J gene TRBJ2-1; D possibly corresponds to TRBD1 (7 bases). CDR3 length equals 12 residues. V lost 6 bases to trimming and J lost 13 bases, with 16 bases between them. Looked up from germline, CDR1 is ENHRY and CDR2 is SYGVKD.